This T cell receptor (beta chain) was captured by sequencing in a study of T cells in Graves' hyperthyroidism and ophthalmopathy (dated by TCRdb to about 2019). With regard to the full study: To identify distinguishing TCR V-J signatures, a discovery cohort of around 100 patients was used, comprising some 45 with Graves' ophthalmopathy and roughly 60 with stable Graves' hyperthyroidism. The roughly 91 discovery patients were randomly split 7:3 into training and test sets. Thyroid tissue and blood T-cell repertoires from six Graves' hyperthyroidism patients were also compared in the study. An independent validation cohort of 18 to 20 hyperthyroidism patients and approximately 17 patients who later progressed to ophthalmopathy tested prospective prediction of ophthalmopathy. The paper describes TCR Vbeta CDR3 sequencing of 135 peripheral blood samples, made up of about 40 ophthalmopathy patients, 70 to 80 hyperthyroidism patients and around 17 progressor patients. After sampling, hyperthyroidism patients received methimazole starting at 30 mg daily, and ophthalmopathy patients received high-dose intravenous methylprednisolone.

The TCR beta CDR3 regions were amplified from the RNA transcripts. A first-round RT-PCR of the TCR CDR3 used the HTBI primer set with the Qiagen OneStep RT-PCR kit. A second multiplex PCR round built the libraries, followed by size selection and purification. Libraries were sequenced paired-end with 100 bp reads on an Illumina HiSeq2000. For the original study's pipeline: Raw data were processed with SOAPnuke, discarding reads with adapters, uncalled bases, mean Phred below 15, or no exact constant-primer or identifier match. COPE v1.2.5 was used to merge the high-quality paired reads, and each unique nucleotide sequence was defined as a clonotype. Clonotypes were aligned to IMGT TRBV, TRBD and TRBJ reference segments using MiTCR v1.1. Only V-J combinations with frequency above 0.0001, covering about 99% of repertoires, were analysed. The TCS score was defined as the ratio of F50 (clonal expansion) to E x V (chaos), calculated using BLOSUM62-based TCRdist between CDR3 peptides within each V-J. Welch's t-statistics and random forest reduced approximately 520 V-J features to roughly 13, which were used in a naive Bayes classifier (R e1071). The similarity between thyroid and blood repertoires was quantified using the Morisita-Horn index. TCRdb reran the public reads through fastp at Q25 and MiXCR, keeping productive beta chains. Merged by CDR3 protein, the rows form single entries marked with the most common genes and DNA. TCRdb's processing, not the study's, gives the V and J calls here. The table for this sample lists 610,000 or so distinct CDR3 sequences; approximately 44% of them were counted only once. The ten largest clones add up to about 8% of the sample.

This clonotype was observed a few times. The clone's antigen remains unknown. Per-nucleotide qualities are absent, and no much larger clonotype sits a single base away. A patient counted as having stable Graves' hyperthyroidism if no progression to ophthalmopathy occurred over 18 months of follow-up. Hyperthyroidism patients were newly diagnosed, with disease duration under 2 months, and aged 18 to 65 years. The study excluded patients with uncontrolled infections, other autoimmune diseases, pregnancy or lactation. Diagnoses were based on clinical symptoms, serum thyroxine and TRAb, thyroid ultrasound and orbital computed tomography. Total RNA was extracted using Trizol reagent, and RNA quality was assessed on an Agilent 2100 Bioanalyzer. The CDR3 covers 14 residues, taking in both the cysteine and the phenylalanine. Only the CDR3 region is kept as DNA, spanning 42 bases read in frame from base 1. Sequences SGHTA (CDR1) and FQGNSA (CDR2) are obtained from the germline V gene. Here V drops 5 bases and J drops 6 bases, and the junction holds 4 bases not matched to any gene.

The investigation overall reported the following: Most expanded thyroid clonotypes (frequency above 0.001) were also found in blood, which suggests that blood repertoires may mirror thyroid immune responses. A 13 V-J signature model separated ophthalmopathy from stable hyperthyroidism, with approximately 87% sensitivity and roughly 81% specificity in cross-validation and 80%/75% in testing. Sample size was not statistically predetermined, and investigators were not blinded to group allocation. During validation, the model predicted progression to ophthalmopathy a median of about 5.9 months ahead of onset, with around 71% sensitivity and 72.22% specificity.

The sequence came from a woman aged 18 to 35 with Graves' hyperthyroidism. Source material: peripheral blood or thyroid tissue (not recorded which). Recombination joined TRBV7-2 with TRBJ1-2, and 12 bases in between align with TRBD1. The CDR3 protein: CASSRDRGQDGYTF. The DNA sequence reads TGTGCCAGCAGCCGGGACAGGGGGCAGGATGGCTACACCTTC.